This T cell receptor (beta chain) was obtained from a study of PD-1 blockade in classical Hodgkin lymphoma. Produced via immunoSEQ multiplex PCR; TCRdb's table is partial and in-frame only. The profile shows about 85,000 clones, approximately 91% of them singletons. Exposure to brentuximab vedotin varied, and each patient had relapsed following autologous stem cell transplantation. The study, taken as a whole, reports: TCR diversity at baseline was reported to be reduced in newly diagnosed patients relative to healthy donors. The authors excluded patients who started nivolumab under 1 year after ASCT.

About this clone itself: Its antigen remains unknown.

Per the germline V gene, CDR1 is MNHEY and CDR2 is SVGAGI. Trimming left V 7 bases short and J 14 bases short, with 12 bases between. The CDR3 sequence is 11 residues long. V and J are TRBV6-5 and TRBJ1-6; D is possibly TRBD1 (5 bases). This receptor was identified in a human donor with classical Hodgkin lymphoma. Sequences were derived from peripheral blood mononuclear cells (PBMCs), sampled before the second cycle of nivolumab. CDR3 sequence (DNA): TGTGCCAGCAAAACAGGCAGGGCCCTCCACTTT. It specifies CASKTGRALHF.